Each of the 27 T cell receptor beta chains below was sequenced from the same sample in a study of T cells in Graves' hyperthyroidism and ophthalmopathy. Regions amplified from RNA transcripts were the TCR beta CDR3 regions. First-round RT-PCR of the TCR CDR3 relied on the HTBI primer set. One entry per CDR3 protein results from TCRdb running MiXCR on the multiplex PCR reads. The sample contains under 600,000 distinct CDR3 sequences, roughly 16% of which appear only once. The sample taken for sequencing was blood. All receptors derive from a woman aged 40 to 50 with Graves' ophthalmopathy.

This clonotype was counted only a few times. J is TRBJ1-1 and V is TRBV18; D is ambiguous. V lost 1 base to trimming and J lost 3 bases, with 9 bases between them. This CDR3 is 14 amino acids long. Per germline, CDR1 KGHSH and CDR2 LQKENI. The chain's CDR3 is CASSPLQTDTEAFF. CDR3 bases: TGTGCCAGCTCACCACTACAGACGGACACTGAAGCTTTCTTT.

This clonotype was detected many times. The chain combines TRBV7-2 with TRBJ2-4, with D perhaps given as TRBD1 or TRBD2 (5 bases each). V was pared by 5 bases and J by 0 bases, with 14 bases between. This CDR3 region has 16 residues. Looked up from germline, CDR1 is SGHTA and CDR2 is FQGNSA. CDR3 sequence (DNA): TGTGCCAGCAGCGGGGGTCGCCGGCTAGCCAAAAACATTCAGTACTTC. It is translated as CASSGGRRLAKNIQYF.

This clonotype has a handful of counts. This chain connects TRBV24-1 to TRBJ2-5; tentatively, D is TRBD2 (7 bases). The CDR3 length is 16 residues. V shed 4 bases and J shed 5 bases, with 19 bases lying between them. In germline, CDR1 is KGHDR, CDR2 SFDVKD. Written as DNA, the CDR3 is TGTGCCACCAGTGAGGGAGGGGGAGGGCCCGGTGAGACCCAGTACTTC. Amino acid sequence: CATSEGGGGPGETQYF.

This clonotype was counted many times. The V gene is TRBV11-2, the J gene TRBJ1-6, with TRBD1 identical over 7 bases. Trimming at V came to 3 bases and at J to 9 bases, leaving 8 bases not matched to a gene. The CDR3 consists of 15 residues. From germline, CDR1 is SGHAT and CDR2 FQNNGV. CDR3 region: CASSLHEGARSPLHF. In nucleotides, the CDR3 is TGTGCCAGCAGCTTGCATGAGGGGGCGCGTTCACCCCTCCACTTT.

J is TRBJ2-3 and V is TRBV18; 12 positions agree with TRBD1. This CDR3 is built from 16 residues. Trimming cost V 0 bases and J 4 bases; bases outside gene matches: 2. Germline CDR1 KGHSH, CDR2 LQKENI. The CDR3 here is CASSPPGQGASDTQYF. CDR3 nucleotides: TGTGCCAGCTCACCACCGGGACAGGGGGCTTCAGATACGCAGTATTTT.

This clonotype was found many times. The chain links TRBV28 to TRBJ2-7; D remains ambiguous. CDR1 is MDHEN and CDR2 is SYDVKM in the germline V gene. V was pared by 3 bases and J by 1 base, with 7 bases between. CDR3 size: 13 residues. CDR3 protein: CASSLKASYEQYF. CDR3 coding DNA: TGTGCCAGCAGTTTGAAGGCTTCCTACGAGCAGTACTTC.

To note about this clonotype: A read error may explain this, as a much larger clone is one base away. The genes are TRBV18 and TRBJ1-1; tentatively, D is TRBD1 (5 bases). Germline V gives CDR1 KGHSH, CDR2 LQKENI. This CDR3 comprises 14 residues. The V end lost 6 bases, the J end lost 2 bases, and 13 bases lay between the germline ends. CDR3 protein: CASSPGRDNTEAFF. The CDR3 DNA reads TGTGCCAGCTCCCCGGGACGGGATAACACTGAAGCTTTCTTT.

This clonotype was counted many times. This chain connects TRBV20-1 to TRBJ1-5; maybe TRBD1 (5 bases). The CDR3 loop spans 16 amino acids. Germline V gene data show CDR1 as DFQATT and CDR2 as SNEGSKA (reference sequence). V was clipped by 5 bases and J by 1 base, with 18 bases between them. This CDR3 is CSASGGGPGSNQPQHF. The CDR3 bases are TGCAGTGCTTCCGGGGGTGGCCCGGGGAGCAATCAGCCCCAGCATTTT.

This clonotype was seen only a few times. CDR3 sequence (DNA): TGTGCCAGCAGCCCTACCCCGATTTGGACTAACAGGTATACGCAGTATTTT. It specifies CASSPTPIWTNRYTQYF. This rearrangement joins TRBV14 to TRBJ2-3, with D possibly being TRBD2 (6 bases). The ends were cut back, 4 bases at V and 7 bases at J, with 24 bases in the middle. CDR1 is SGHDN and CDR2 is FVKESK in the germline V gene. The CDR3 has 17 amino acids.

Concerning this clonotype: This may be a read error: a much more frequent sequence differs by one nucleotide. The gene calls are TRBV28 and TRBJ2-3, with D maybe TRBD2 (5 bases). The V and J ends lost 5 bases and 1 base respectively, with 13 bases between them. The germline V gene encodes CDR1 MDHEN and CDR2 SYDVKM. This CDR3 spans 15 amino acids. As DNA, the CDR3 is TGTGCCAGCAGTGGTTGGGAGAATGGCACAGATACGCAGTATTTT. Translated, it gives CASSGWENGTDTQYF.

The gene calls are TRBV10-3 and TRBJ1-4; D uncertain. The CDR3 has 14 amino acids. Germline values: CDR1 ENHRY, CDR2 SYGVKD. Deletions cut 6 bases from V and 7 bases from J, with 15 bases between. CDR3 coding DNA: TGTGCCATCAGCCAGGCGGGTGTTTTTGAAAAACTGTTTTTT. This translates into CAISQAGVFEKLFF.

This chain joins TRBV27 and TRBJ2-5; TRBD1 might be the D (6 bases). Germline V gene lookup returns CDR1 MNHEY and CDR2 SMNVEV (reference sequence). V gave up 5 bases and J gave up 5 bases, with 27 bases separating them. The CDR3 length is 18 residues. Here the CDR3 reads CASSAYRRDLQGRETQYF. The CDR3 nucleotides are TGTGCCAGCAGTGCTTATCGACGGGACCTCCAGGGGCGGGAGACCCAGTACTTC.

The chain uses TRBV2 and TRBJ2-3; D not resolved. Germline assignment: CDR1 SNHLY and CDR2 FYNNEI. The CDR3 is made up of 15 amino acids. The ends were cut back, 6 bases at V and 0 bases at J, with 13 bases in the middle. The CDR3 DNA sequence: TGTGCCAGCAGGGACCCCACTTCTAGCACAGATACGCAGTATTTT. It yields the protein CASRDPTSSTDTQYF.

This clonotype turned up a few times. The chain uses TRBV20-1 and TRBJ2-2; TRBD1 matches at 9 bases. Germline trimming cut 0 bases from V and 0 bases from J; bases unmatched to any gene: 14. The CDR3 totals 20 residues. From germline, CDR1 is DFQATT and CDR2 SNEGSKA (reference sequence). The CDR3 DNA sequence: TGCAGTGCTAGAGAGGACCCGCCGCGGACAGGGGCTTCGAACACCGGGGAGCTGTTTTTT. Translation: CSAREDPPRTGASNTGELFF.

The table lists this clonotype with many counts. The chain combines TRBV3-1 with TRBJ2-2; D not certain. The CDR3 sequence is 14 residues long. Germline-derived CDR1 and CDR2 are LGHDT and YNNKEL (reference sequence). Trimming removed 4 bases from V and 1 base from J, with 7 bases in between. CDR3 DNA: TGTGCCAGCAGCCCGAGGTTGAACACCGGGGAGCTGTTTTTT. This codes for CASSPRLNTGELFF.

This clonotype was seen a handful of times. This chain links TRBV6-1 with TRBJ1-5; D is possibly TRBD1 (5 bases). V gave up 8 bases and J gave up 0 bases, with 8 bases separating them. Germline CDR1 reads MNHNS; CDR2 reads SASEGT. CDR3 length: 13 residues. CDR3 loop: CASGHYSNQPQHF. The CDR3 DNA reads as TGTGCCAGCGGACATTATAGCAATCAGCCCCAGCATTTT.

This clonotype was counted ten times or more. The chain has TRBV20-1 and TRBJ2-2; 9 bases line up with TRBD1. CDR3 length: 17 amino acids. V dropped 3 bases and J dropped 5; count of bases not matched to a gene: 13. Germline-derived CDR1 and CDR2 are DFQATT and SNEGSKA (reference sequence). The CDR3 is CSARDTWGQGRTGELFF. CDR3 nucleotides: TGCAGTGCTAGGGATACTTGGGGACAGGGAAGAACCGGGGAGCTGTTTTTT.

This sequence joins TRBV27 and TRBJ2-1; D gene ambiguous. V was pared by 4 bases and J by 0 bases, with 10 bases between. CDR3 length equals 15 residues. From germline, CDR1 is MNHEY and CDR2 SMNVEV (reference sequence). For the CDR3, the DNA is TGTGCCAGCAGTTCTTATAAGAGCTCCTACAATGAGCAGTTCTTC. This encodes CASSSYKSSYNEQFF.

With regard to this clonotype: This may come from a read error, since a much larger clone is one base off. V and J are TRBV2 and TRBJ2-5, with a tentative D call TRBD1 (6 bases). Germline CDR1 reads SNHLY; CDR2 reads FYNNEI. The CDR3 loop spans 15 amino acids. Here the CDR3 reads CAGSVELQGQETQYF. CDR3 in DNA: TGTGCCGGCAGTGTGGAACTACAGGGCCAAGAGACCCAGTACTTC. The full variable domain, with the rest looked up from reference TRBV2 and TRBJ2-5, is EPEVTQTPSHQVTQMGQEVILRCVPISNHLYFYWYRQILGQKVEFLVSFYNNEISEKSEIFDDQFSVERPDGSNFTLKIRSTKLEDSAMYFCAGSVELQGQETQYFGPGTRLLVL.

The rearrangement joins TRBV7-3 to TRBJ2-5; 15 bases are a match to TRBD2. Germline CDR1 SGHTA, CDR2 FQGTGA. Losses at the gene ends were 5 bases for V and 5 bases for J; bases not matched to a gene: 6. The CDR3 totals 16 residues. The chain's CDR3 is CASSTGLAGGAETQYF. CDR3 coding DNA: TGTGCCAGCAGCACCGGACTAGCGGGAGGGGCGGAGACCCAGTACTTC.

There are a few counts of this clonotype. V and J are TRBV6-1 and TRBJ2-2; the D gene is possibly TRBD1 (6 bases). The germline CDR1 and CDR2 sequences are MNHNS and SASEGT. Trimming took 6 bases from V and 0 from J, leaving 14 bases between them. The CDR3 covers 16 residues. The DNA for the CDR3 is TGTGCCAGCAGGCCGAACAGGGTTGCGAACACCGGGGAGCTGTTTTTT. Translation gives CASRPNRVANTGELFF.

In this sample, this clonotype turned up many times. The chain combines TRBV3-1 with TRBJ1-4, with a possible D match to TRBD1 (6 bases). CDR1 is LGHDT and CDR2 is YNNKEL in the germline V gene (reference sequence). The CDR3 is 13 residues long. V lost 7 bases and J lost 7, with 13 bases in between. The CDR3 DNA reads TGTGCCAGCAATGTTCAGGGGAGTGAAAAACTGTTTTTT. Translated: CASNVQGSEKLFF. The full variable domain, with the rest looked up from reference TRBV3-1 and TRBJ1-4, is DTAVSQTPKYLVTQMGNDKSIKCEQNLGHDTMYWYKQDSKKFLKIMFSYNNKELIINETVPNRFSPKSPDKAHLNLHINSLELGDSAVYFCASNVQGSEKLFFGSGTQLSVL.

The table lists this clonotype with many counts. The chain employs TRBV12-3 or TRBV12-4 and TRBJ2-2, with TRBD2 identical over 9 bases. The CDR3 totals 15 residues. Losses at the gene ends were 5 bases for V and 5 bases for J; bases not matched to a gene: 6. CDR3 amino acids: CASSVSGGSTGELFF. The DNA for the CDR3 is TGTGCCAGCAGTGTTAGCGGGGGATCAACCGGGGAGCTGTTTTTT.

Many counts were recorded for this clonotype. This chain connects TRBV28 to TRBJ2-5, with 7 positions matching TRBD2. V shed 6 bases, J shed 1 base, and the junction held 8 bases outside the gene matches. Germline values: CDR1 MDHEN, CDR2 SYDVKM. CDR3 size: 15 residues. The CDR3 DNA follows: TGTGCCAGCAGGCCTAGAGGGAGGGGCCAAGAGACCCAGTACTTC. Protein product: CASRPRGRGQETQYF.

The table lists this clonotype with a few counts. J is TRBJ2-1 and V is TRBV7-2; the match to TRBD2 covers 10 bases. With V trimmed by 0 bases and J by 2 bases, 1 base remained unmatched. The CDR3 runs to 16 residues. Germline V gene sequence: CDR1 SGHTA, CDR2 FQGNSA. As DNA, the CDR3 is TGTGCCAGCAGCTTAGCCAGCGGGAGGGCCTACAATGAGCAGTTCTTC. It encodes CASSLASGRAYNEQFF. The full variable domain, its missing parts supplied by reference TRBV7-2 and TRBJ2-1, is GAGVSQSPSNKVTEKGKDVELRCDPISGHTALYWYRQSLGQGLEFLIYFQGNSAPDKSGLPSDRFSAERTGGSVSTLTIQRTQQEDSAVYLCASSLASGRAYNEQFFGPGTRLTVL.

This chain connects TRBV10-3 to TRBJ1-5, with D tentatively TRBD1 (6 bases). V lost 8 bases to trimming and J lost 6 bases, with 20 bases between them. Germline V CDR1 and CDR2: ENHRY, SYGVKD. The CDR3 contains 15 residues. The CDR3 loop reads CAIGGAGQIGQPQHF. The CDR3 bases are TGTGCCATCGGGGGGGCGGGCCAGATAGGTCAGCCCCAGCATTTT.

There are many counts of this clonotype. The V call is TRBV24-1, the J call TRBJ2-3, with a weak D call TRBD1 (7 bases). Deletions cut 9 bases from V and 1 base from J, with 16 bases between. The CDR3 runs to 15 residues. Per the germline V gene, CDR1 is KGHDR and CDR2 is SFDVKD. In DNA form, the CDR3 reads TGTGCCACCCGCGGAGGGGGCCAAGGCACAGATACGCAGTATTTT. Translating gives CATRGGGQGTDTQYF.